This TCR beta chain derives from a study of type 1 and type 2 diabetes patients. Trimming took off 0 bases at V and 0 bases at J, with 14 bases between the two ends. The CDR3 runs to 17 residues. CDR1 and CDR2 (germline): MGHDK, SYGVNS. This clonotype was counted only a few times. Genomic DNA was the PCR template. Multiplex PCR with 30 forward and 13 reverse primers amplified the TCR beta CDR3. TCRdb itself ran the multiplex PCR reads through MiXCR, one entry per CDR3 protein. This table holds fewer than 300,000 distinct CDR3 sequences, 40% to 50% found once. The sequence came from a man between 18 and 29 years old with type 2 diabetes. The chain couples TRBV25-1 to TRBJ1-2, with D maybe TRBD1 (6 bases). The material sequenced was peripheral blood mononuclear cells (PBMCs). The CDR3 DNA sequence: TGTGCCAGCAGTGAATATGGGGGCACAGACCCTAACTATGGCTACACCTTC. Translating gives CASSEYGGTDPNYGYTF.